This is a list of T cell receptor beta chains from one sample in a study of shared clonotypes between healthy human individuals. Generated by immunoSEQ multiplex PCR, the TCRdb table keeps only in-frame clones and is missing some. Of 2 million to 2.5 million clones listed, approximately 95% are singletons. What was sequenced was naive CD4+ T cells from PBMCs. Source of these receptors: a man aged 18 to 30 in good health. Some clones in this sample may be carry-over from other donors' samples. The conserved cysteine and the conserved F or W are not part of the CDR3 here.

j_call v_call cdr3_aa
TRBJ1-5 TRBV7-6 ASSLGGYSNQPQH
TRBJ2-7 TRBV11-2 ASSLDGTSFREQY
TRBJ2-2 TRBV5-3 ARSLSQRRCTGELF
TRBJ2-2 TRBV14 ASMVGVTGELF
TRBJ2-2 TRBV7-9 ASTPGLAVTGELF
TRBJ2-1 TRBV10-3 AISAGLAGAYNEQF
TRBJ1-4 TRBV19 ASSPPGRGISGEKLF
TRBJ2-3 TRBV5-1 ASSLDGAGAGDTQY
TRBJ1-2 TRBV15 ATSREAGSGYGYT
TRBJ2-5 TRBV7-9 ASSFQLAGQETQY
TRBJ2-2 TRBV4-2 ASSQGPGNTGELF
TRBJ1-5 TRBV11-2 ASSLGASPVGQPQH
TRBJ2-7 TRBV2 ASSSRGSHSYEQY
TRBJ2-1 TRBV7-3 ASSLNTGGDEQF
TRBJ1-5 TRBV7-9 ASSLARGNSNQPQH
TRBJ1-5 TRBV4-1 ASSQRENQPQH
TRBJ1-5 TRBV2 ASSVWGSPNQPQH
TRBJ2-1 TRBV7-2 ASSLRSGGEQF
TRBJ1-3 TRBV6-5 ASTPGLAGNTIY
TRBJ1-4 TRBV7-9 ASSLVLDEKLF
TRBJ2-1 TRBV13 ASSTRMGGQF
TRBJ1-1 TRBV10-3 AINRGPGEGVGSAF
TRBJ1-1 TRBV5-1 ASSTGDLNTEAF
TRBJ2-7 TRBV4-3 ASSQDRRIGPYEQY
TRBJ1-4 TRBV30 AWSDPSTGPNEKLF
TRBJ2-7 TRBV7-3 ASSLRDRGHEQY
TRBJ1-1 TRBV18 ASSAIQQGGVTEAF
TRBJ2-1 TRBV9 ASSVVPGGEQF
TRBJ2-2 TRBV19 ASSGASAGELF
TRBJ2-7 TRBV28 ASSSSHRGGGLEQY
TRBJ2-1 TRBV9 ASSVGGQYEQF
TRBJ2-1 TRBV7-3 ASSLLAGVGYNEQF
TRBJ2-2 TRBV6-5 ASSRSPGELF
TRBJ2-3 TRBV27 ASSPDGLGSDTQY
TRBJ1-2 TRBV6-1 ASNPGTGRDYGYT
TRBJ1-1 TRBV19 ATTGTGREKTEAF
TRBJ1-5 TRBV27 ASSTGGGSQPQH
TRBJ2-1 TRBV4-2 ASSLGLAENYNEQF
TRBJ1-1 TRBV2 ASSRQLNTEAF
TRBJ2-7 TRBV25-1 ASGLRSYEQY
TRBJ2-7 TRBV6-5 ASSYRPGQGYEGY
TRBJ2-2 TRBV10-1 ASSESRGTGELF
TRBJ1-4 TRBV5-4 ASSALQAGAEKLF
TRBJ2-4 TRBV30 AWSVGQGSAY